A single sample gave rise to the 2 T cell receptor beta chains below, sequenced in a study of blood T cell repertoires in COVID-19. Clones were read by immunoSEQ multiplex PCR, and TCRdb kept only the in-frame ones, dropping some. Of 250,000 to 300,000 clones listed, 81% are singletons. The material sequenced was peripheral blood. The receptors shown here come from an older woman with active or convalescent COVID-19.

This clone came up once. The CDR3 sequence is CASNPIGQGNYYGYTF. The CDR3 nucleotides are TGTGCCAGCAACCCCATCGGGCAGGGCAACTACTATGGCTACACCTTC. This chain links TRBV11-2 with TRBJ1-2, with D possibly being TRBD1 (5 bases). This CDR3 contains 16 residues. V was cut by 7 bases and J by 3 bases, with 21 bases left in between. The germline CDR1 and CDR2 sequences are SGHAT and FQNNGV.

This chain joins TRBV11-2 and TRBJ1-1; D remains unclear. Per the germline V gene, CDR1 is SGHAT and CDR2 is FQNNGV. V lost 2 bases, J lost 1 base, and 8 bases lay in between. This CDR3 has 14 residues. The CDR3 DNA reads as TGTGCCAGCAGCTTATTCCCTCCGAACACTGAAGCTTTCTTT. This gives the protein CASSLFPPNTEAFF.